This T cell receptor beta chain was recovered during a study of CD8+CD57+ T cells in acquired aplastic anemia. Study-wide context: Quantities of DNA derived from sorted CD4+ and CD8+ cells averaged 3.2 ug.

All sequencing subjects had displayed CD8+CD57+ cell expansion on flow cytometry. Germline assignment: CDR1 MNHNS and CDR2 SASEGT. With 5 bases removed from V and 11 bases from J, the gap between germline ends came to 15 bases. The CDR3 is 12 amino acids. According to the study, genomic DNA was the template for TCR beta VDJ and CDR3 profiling. TCRdb re-called the reads through MiXCR, storing one row per CDR3 protein. The sample gives 150,000 to 200,000 distinct CDR3 sequences, around half of which show up once; 1.8% is in the top ten. The J gene is TRBJ1-2, the V gene TRBV6-1; TRBD1 might be the D (5 bases). This TCR came from a human donor with aplastic anemia. Specimen: sorted CD4+, CD8+, or CD8+CD57+ T cells (not recorded which) from PBMCs. The CDR3 nucleotides are TGTGCCAGCAGTCCCGACGGGGGGGGGTACACCTTC. Its translation: CASSPDGGGYTF.